This T cell receptor (beta chain) was obtained from a study of CD8+ T cells in alopecia areata. This sample's treatment: oral pan-JAK inhibitor, 5-10 mg twice daily. Collected material from alopecia areata patients comprised lesional scalp punch biopsies and peripheral blood. The study, taken as a whole, reports: Baseline CD8+ expansion's link to response remains uncertain, as there was one nonresponder. Administration of tofacitinib significantly diminished scalp clonality and expanded CD8+ clones within the top 100.

CDR1 and CDR2 (germline): ENHRY, SYGVKD. The CDR3 extends over 11 amino acids. The V end was cut by 8 bases, the J end by 4 bases, with 7 bases between. The sequencing template was cDNA reverse transcribed from extracted RNA. Generated by immunoSEQ multiplex PCR, the TCRdb table keeps only in-frame clones and is missing some. The sample lists fewer than 350,000 clones; roughly 64% were seen once. This clone came up a few times. Its antigen remains unknown. This sequence was found in a human donor with alopecia areata. Sequenced here: CD4+ T cells sorted from blood, sampled at week 24, from a patient treated with tofacitinib. The rearrangement joins TRBV10-3 to TRBJ2-3; tentative D call: TRBD1 (5 bases). CDR3 residues: CAIQGSDTQYF. The CDR3 nucleotides read TGTGCCATCCAGGGTTCAGATACGCAGTATTTT.